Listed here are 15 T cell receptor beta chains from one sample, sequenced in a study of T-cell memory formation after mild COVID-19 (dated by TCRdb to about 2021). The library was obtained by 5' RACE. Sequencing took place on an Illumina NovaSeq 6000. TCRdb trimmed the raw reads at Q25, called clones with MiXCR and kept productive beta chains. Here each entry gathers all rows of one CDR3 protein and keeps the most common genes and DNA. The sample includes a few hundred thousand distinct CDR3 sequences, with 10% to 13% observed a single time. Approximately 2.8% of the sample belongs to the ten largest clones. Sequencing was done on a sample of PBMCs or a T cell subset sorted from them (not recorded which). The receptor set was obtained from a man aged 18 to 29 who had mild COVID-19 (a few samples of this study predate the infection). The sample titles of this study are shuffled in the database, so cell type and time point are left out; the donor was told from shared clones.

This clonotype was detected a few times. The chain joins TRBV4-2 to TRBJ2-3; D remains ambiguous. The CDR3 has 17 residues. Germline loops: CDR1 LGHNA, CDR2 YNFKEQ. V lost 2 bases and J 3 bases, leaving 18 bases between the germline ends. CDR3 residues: CASSQSRGGEQTDTQYF. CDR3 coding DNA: TGTGCCAGCAGCCAATCCCGTGGCGGTGAGCAAACAGATACGCAGTATTTT.

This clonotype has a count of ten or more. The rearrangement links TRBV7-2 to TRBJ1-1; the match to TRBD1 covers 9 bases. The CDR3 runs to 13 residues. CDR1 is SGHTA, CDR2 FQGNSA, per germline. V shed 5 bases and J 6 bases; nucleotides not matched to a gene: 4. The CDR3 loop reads CASSMDRGAEAFF. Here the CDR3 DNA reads TGTGCCAGCAGCATGGACAGGGGCGCTGAAGCTTTCTTT. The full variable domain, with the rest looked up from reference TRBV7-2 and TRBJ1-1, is GAGVSQSPSNKVTEKGKDVELRCDPISGHTALYWYRQSLGQGLEFLIYFQGNSAPDKSGLPSDRFSAERTGGSVSTLTIQRTQQEDSAVYLCASSMDRGAEAFFGQGTRLTVV.

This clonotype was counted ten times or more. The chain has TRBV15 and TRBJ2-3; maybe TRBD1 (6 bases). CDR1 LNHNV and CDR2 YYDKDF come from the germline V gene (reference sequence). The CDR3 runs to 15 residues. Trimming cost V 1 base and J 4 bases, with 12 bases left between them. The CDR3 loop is CATSRVTGIADTQYF. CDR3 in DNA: TGTGCCACCAGCAGAGTTACAGGGATCGCAGATACGCAGTATTTT.

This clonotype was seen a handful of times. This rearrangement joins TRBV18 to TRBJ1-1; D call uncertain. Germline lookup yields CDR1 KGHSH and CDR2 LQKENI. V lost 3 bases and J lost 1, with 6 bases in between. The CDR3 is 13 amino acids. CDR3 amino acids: CASSPSANTEAFF. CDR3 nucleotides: TGTGCCAGCTCACCCTCAGCGAACACTGAAGCTTTCTTT.

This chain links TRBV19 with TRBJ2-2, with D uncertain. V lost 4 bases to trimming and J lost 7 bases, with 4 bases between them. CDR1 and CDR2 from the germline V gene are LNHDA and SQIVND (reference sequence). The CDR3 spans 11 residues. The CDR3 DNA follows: TGTGCCAGTAGTAACGGCGGGGAGCTGTTTTTT. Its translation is CASSNGGELFF.

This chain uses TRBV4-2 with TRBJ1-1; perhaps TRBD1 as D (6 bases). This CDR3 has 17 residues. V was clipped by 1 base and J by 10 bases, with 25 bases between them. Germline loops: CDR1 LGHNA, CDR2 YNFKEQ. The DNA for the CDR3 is TGTGCCAGCAGCCAAGTAGCCCTGAGGGGGGCGGCAACCGGAGCTTTCTTT. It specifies CASSQVALRGAATGAFF.

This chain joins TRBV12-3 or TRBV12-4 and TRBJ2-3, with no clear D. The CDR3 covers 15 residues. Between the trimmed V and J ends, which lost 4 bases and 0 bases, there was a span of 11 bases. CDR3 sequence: CASSSHTASTDTQYF. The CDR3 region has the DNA TGTGCCAGCAGTTCACATACTGCTAGCACAGATACGCAGTATTTT.

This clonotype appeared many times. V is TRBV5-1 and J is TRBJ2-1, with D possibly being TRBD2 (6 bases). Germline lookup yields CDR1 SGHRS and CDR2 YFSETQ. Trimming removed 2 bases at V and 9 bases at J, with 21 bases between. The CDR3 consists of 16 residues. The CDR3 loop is CASSFSSTPVGGEQFF. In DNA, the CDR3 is TGCGCCAGCAGCTTCTCCTCTACCCCGGTCGGGGGTGAGCAGTTCTTC.

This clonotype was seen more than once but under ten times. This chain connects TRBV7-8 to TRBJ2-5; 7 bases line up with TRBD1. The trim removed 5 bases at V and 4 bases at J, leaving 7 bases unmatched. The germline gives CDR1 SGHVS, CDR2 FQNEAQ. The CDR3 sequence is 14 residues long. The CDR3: CASSPRDRRETQYF. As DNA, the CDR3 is TGTGCCAGCAGCCCCAGGGACAGACGAGAGACCCAGTACTTC.

The chain's CDR3 is CASSRLGQGPIETQYF. DNA of the CDR3: TGTGCCAGCAGCCGACTGGGACAGGGGCCGATAGAGACCCAGTACTTC. V is TRBV7-3 and J is TRBJ2-5; the match to TRBD1 covers 10 bases. V lost 5 bases to trimming and J lost 4 bases; unmatched junction nucleotides: 10. This CDR3 region has 16 residues. Germline V gene lookup returns CDR1 SGHTA and CDR2 FQGTGA.

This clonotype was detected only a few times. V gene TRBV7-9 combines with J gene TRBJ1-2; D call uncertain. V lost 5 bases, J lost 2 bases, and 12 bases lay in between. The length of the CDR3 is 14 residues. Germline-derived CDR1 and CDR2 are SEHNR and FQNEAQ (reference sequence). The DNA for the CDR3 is TGTGCCAGCAGCCCCCGGGGTCTAAACTATGGCTACACCTTC. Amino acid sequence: CASSPRGLNYGYTF. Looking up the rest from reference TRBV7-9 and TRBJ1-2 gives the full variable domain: DTGVSQNPRHKITKRGQNVTFRCDPISEHNRLYWYRQTLGQGPEFLTYFQNEAQLEKSRLLSDRFSAERPKGSFSTLEIQRTEQGDSAMYLCASSPRGLNYGYTFGSGTRLTVV.

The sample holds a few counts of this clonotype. Here the CDR3 reads CASSMDRAYGYTF. Written as DNA, the CDR3 is TGCGCCAGCAGCATGGACAGGGCCTATGGCTACACCTTC. V is TRBV5-1 and J is TRBJ1-2; TRBD1 aligns across 8 bases. Germline-derived CDR1 and CDR2 are SGHRS and YFSETQ. Germline trimming cut 4 bases from V and 4 bases from J; bases unmatched to any gene: 3. The CDR3 is made up of 13 amino acids. Supplemented by reference TRBV5-1 and TRBJ1-2, the full variable domain reads KAGVTQTPRYLIKTRGQQVTLSCSPISGHRSVSWYQQTPGQGLQFLFEYFSETQRNKGNFPGRFSGRQFSNSRSEMNVSTLELGDSALYLCASSMDRAYGYTFGSGTRLTVV.

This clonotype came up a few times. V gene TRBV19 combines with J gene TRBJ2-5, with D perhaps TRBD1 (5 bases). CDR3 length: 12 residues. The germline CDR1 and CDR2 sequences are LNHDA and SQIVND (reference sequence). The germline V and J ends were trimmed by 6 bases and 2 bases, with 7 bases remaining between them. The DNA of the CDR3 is TGTGCCAGTAGCGACAGACAAGAGACCCAGTACTTC. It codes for CASSDRQETQYF.

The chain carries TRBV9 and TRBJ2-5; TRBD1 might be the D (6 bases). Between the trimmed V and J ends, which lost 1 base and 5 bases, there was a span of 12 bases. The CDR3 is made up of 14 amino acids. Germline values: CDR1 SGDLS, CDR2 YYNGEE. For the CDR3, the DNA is TGTGCCAGCAGCGTAACAGGGTCATCGGAGACCCAGTACTTC. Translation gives CASSVTGSSETQYF.

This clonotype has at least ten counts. DNA for the CDR3: TGTGCCAGCAGCCCCGGGGACAGGGACACCGGGGAGCTGTTTTTT. Its translation: CASSPGDRDTGELFF. The chain employs TRBV7-9 and TRBJ2-2, with 9 bases identical to TRBD1. The CDR3 has 15 amino acids. V was clipped by 5 bases and J by 3 bases; unmatched bases: 4. CDR1 is SEHNR and CDR2 is FQNEAQ in the germline V gene (reference sequence).